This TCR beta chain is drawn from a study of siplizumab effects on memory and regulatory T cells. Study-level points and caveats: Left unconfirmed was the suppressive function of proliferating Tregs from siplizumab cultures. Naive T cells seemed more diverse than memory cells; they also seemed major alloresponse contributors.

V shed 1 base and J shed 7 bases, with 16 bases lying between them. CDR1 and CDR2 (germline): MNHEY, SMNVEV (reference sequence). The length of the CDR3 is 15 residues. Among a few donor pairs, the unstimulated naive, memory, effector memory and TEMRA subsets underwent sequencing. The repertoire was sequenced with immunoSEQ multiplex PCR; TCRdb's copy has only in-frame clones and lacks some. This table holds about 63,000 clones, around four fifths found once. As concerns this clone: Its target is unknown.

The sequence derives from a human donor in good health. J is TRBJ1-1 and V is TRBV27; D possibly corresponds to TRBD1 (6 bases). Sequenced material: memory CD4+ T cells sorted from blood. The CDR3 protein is CASSLFWRQAGEAFF. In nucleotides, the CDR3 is TGTGCCAGCAGTTTATTCTGGAGACAGGCCGGTGAAGCTTTCTTT.